These 11 T cell receptor beta chains originate from one sample sequenced in a study of T-cell memory formation after mild COVID-19. TCRdb reprocessed the 5' RACE reads with MiXCR, giving one entry per CDR3 protein. The table includes about 280,000 distinct CDR3 sequences, approximately 7.6% detected once. The sample taken for sequencing was PBMCs or a T cell subset sorted from them (not recorded which). The source of these receptors is a man younger than 30 who had mild COVID-19 (a few samples of this study predate the infection). Cell type and time point are not known.

The chain has TRBV20-1 and TRBJ2-7, with 8 bases aligning to TRBD1. V was clipped by 3 bases and J by 4 bases; unmatched bases: 8. Germline CDR1 DFQATT, CDR2 SNEGSKA (reference sequence). The CDR3 covers 14 residues. The CDR3 DNA follows: TGCAGTGCTAGGGACAGGGATGGGGATTACGAGCAGTACTTC. Its translation: CSARDRDGDYEQYF.

This chain joins TRBV20-1 and TRBJ1-2; TRBD1 might be the D (5 bases). CDR3 length: 14 amino acids. The V and J ends lost 5 bases and 2 bases respectively, with 15 bases between them. Per the germline V gene, CDR1 is DFQATT and CDR2 is SNEGSKA (reference sequence). CDR3 amino acids: CSAHVRDGNYGYTF. CDR3 coding DNA: TGCAGTGCTCATGTCCGGGACGGGAACTATGGCTACACCTTC.

This chain uses TRBV4-1 with TRBJ2-3, with no clear D. Germline assignment: CDR1 MGHRA and CDR2 YSYEKL. V gave up 4 bases and J gave up 3 bases, with 8 bases separating them. The CDR3 runs 13 residues. The CDR3 bases are TGCGCCAGCAGCCCGCTACTAACAGATACGCAGTATTTT. It yields the protein CASSPLLTDTQYF.

The V call is TRBV18, the J call TRBJ1-2; D gene uncertain. The germline V gene encodes CDR1 KGHSH and CDR2 LQKENI. The CDR3 contains 14 residues. Trimming took off 1 base at V and 0 bases at J, with 6 bases between the two ends. CDR3 protein: CASSPRASNYGYTF. The DNA for the CDR3 is TGTGCCAGCTCACCACGGGCATCTAACTATGGCTACACCTTC.

This clonotype was counted a few times. The rearrangement uses TRBV5-1 and TRBJ1-1; the D gene is possibly TRBD1 (5 bases). Trimming cost V 2 bases and J 3 bases, with 11 bases left between them. The CDR3 length is 14 residues. CDR1 is SGHRS and CDR2 is YFSETQ in the germline V gene. The DNA of the CDR3 is TGCGCCAGCAGCTTTAATCCGGGGGACACTGAAGCTTTCTTT. This gives the protein CASSFNPGDTEAFF.

This clonotype was observed a handful of times. This chain uses TRBV9 with TRBJ2-4, with a weak D call TRBD1 (6 bases). V was clipped by 0 bases and J by 8 bases, with 9 bases between them. The CDR3 has 13 residues. Germline CDR1 is SGDLS and CDR2 is YYNGEE. CDR3 residues: CASSVAGADIQYF. The CDR3 nucleotides are TGTGCCAGCAGCGTAGCAGGGGCGGACATTCAGTACTTC. Using reference TRBV9 and TRBJ2-4 for the parts outside the CDR3, the full variable domain is DSGVTQTPKHLITATGQRVTLRCSPRSGDLSVYWYQQSLDQGLQFLIQYYNGEERAKGNILERFSAQQFPDLHSELNLSSLELGDSALYFCASSVAGADIQYFGAGTRLSVL.

This clonotype was picked up a small number of times. The V call is TRBV20-1, the J call TRBJ1-2; tentatively, D is TRBD1 (6 bases). The CDR3 is 15 amino acids. Germline CDR1 reads DFQATT; CDR2 reads SNEGSKA (reference sequence). Trimming cost V 4 bases and J 4 bases, with 19 bases left between them. The CDR3 here is CSAKLSGQGGYGYTF. The CDR3 DNA is TGCAGTGCTAAACTTTCGGGACAAGGGGGCTATGGCTACACCTTC.

The V call is TRBV12-5, the J call TRBJ2-7, with 7 bases aligning to TRBD1. The CDR3 has 15 residues. Germline CDR1 LGHNT, CDR2 FRNRAP. V shed 4 bases and J 1 base; nucleotides not matched to a gene: 7. In DNA form, the CDR3 reads TGTGCTAGTGGTTCGACAGGGTTCTGGTCCTACGAGCAGTACTTC. Its translation: CASGSTGFWSYEQYF.

This chain joins TRBV5-1 and TRBJ2-5, with unresolved D. This CDR3 is built from 15 residues. Per germline, CDR1 SGHRS and CDR2 YFSETQ. Trimming removed 4 bases at V and 4 bases at J, with 17 bases between. CDR3 in DNA: TGCGCCAGCAGCCCGACGTCGGGTTGGAGAGAGACCCAGTACTTC. Protein sequence: CASSPTSGWRETQYF. The complete variable domain, with remaining parts taken from reference TRBV5-1 and TRBJ2-5, reads KAGVTQTPRYLIKTRGQQVTLSCSPISGHRSVSWYQQTPGQGLQFLFEYFSETQRNKGNFPGRFSGRQFSNSRSEMNVSTLELGDSALYLCASSPTSGWRETQYFGPGTRLLVL.

The chain couples TRBV27 to TRBJ1-6, with D perhaps matching TRBD1 (5 bases). Trimming shortened V by 7 bases and J by 6 bases, and 10 bases separated the two germline ends. The CDR3 is 13 residues long. Germline loops: CDR1 MNHEY, CDR2 SMNVEV (reference sequence). CDR3 sequence: CASTGGLNSPLHF. CDR3 DNA: TGTGCCAGCACCGGGGGACTTAATTCACCCCTCCACTTT.

This clonotype was recorded a few times. The V call is TRBV5-1, the J call TRBJ2-3, with D hard to call. From germline, CDR1 is SGHRS and CDR2 YFSETQ. Trimming removed 0 bases from V and 1 base from J, with 12 bases in between. The CDR3 length is 16 residues. CDR3 sequence (DNA): TGCGCCAGCAGCTTGGACTCTCCATGGGGCACAGATACGCAGTATTTT. Residues: CASSLDSPWGTDTQYF.